This T cell receptor (beta chain) emerged from a study of post-analysis software for immune sequencing data. Trimming stripped 6 bases from V and 8 bases from J, with 16 bases between. In germline, CDR1 is DFQATT, CDR2 SNEGSKA (reference sequence). This CDR3 region has 13 residues. In the case of this clonotype: The antigen is not known.

Regarding the study as a whole: Among multiple sclerosis patients, normalized Chao1 diversity was significantly below that of controls. About five TRBV segments appeared more often in patients than in controls, and TRBV5-6, TRBV5-1 and TRBV20-1 were among these.

The TCR beta cDNA libraries carried unique molecular identifiers. A single record per CDR3 protein comes from TCRdb applying MiXCR to the PCR reads. The sample holds roughly 670,000 distinct CDR3 sequences, approximately 59% seen once. The rearrangement uses TRBV20-1 and TRBJ1-4; no clear D gene. The receptor comes from a girl between 2 and 10 years old with multiple sclerosis. The specimen sequenced was blood. CDR3 loop: CSAPNGGYEKLFF. CDR3 DNA sequence: TGCAGTGCCCCAAACGGAGGTTACGAAAAACTGTTTTTT.